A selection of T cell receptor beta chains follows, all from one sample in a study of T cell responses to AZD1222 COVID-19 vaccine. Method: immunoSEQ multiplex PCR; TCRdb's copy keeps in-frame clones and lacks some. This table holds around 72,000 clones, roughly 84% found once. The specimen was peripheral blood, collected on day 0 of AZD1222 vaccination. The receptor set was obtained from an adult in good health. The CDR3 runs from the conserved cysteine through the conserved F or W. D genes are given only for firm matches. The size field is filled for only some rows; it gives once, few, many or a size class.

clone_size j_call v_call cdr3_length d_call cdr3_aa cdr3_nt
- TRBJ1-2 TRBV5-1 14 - CASSLAGGTYGYTF TGCGCCAGCAGCCTCGCGGGAGGGACATATGGCTACACCTTC
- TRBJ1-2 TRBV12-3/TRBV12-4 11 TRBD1 CASKTGDGYTF TGTGCCAGCAAGACAGGGGATGGCTACACCTTC
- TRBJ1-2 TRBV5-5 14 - CASSLEAINYGYTF TGTGCCAGCAGCTTAGAAGCTATTAACTATGGCTACACCTTC
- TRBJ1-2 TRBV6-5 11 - CAGNQGYGYTF TGTGCCGGGAATCAGGGGTATGGCTACACCTTC
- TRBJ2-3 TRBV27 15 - CASSAPLASTDTQYF TGTGCCAGCAGTGCCCCACTAGCCAGCACAGATACGCAGTATTTT
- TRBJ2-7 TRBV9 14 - CASSVDWGLKEQYF TGTGCCAGCAGCGTAGATTGGGGGTTAAAAGAGCAGTACTTC
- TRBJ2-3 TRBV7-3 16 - CASSLTYQGPGDTQYF TGTGCCAGCAGCTTAACGTATCAAGGGCCTGGAGATACGCAGTATTTT
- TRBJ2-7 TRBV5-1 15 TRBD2 CASSYWGLAGNEQYF TGCGCCAGCAGTTACTGGGGACTAGCGGGGAACGAGCAGTACTTC
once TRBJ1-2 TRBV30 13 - CAWAPGGVYGYTF TGTGCCTGGGCCCCGGGGGGTGTCTATGGCTACACCTTC
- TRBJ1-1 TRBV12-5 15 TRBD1 CASGLVLQGEAEAFF TGTGCTAGTGGTTTGGTACTCCAGGGGGAAGCTGAAGCTTTCTTT
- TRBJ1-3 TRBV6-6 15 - CASSYRPDSGNTIYF TGTGCCAGCAGTTATCGGCCAGACTCTGGAAACACCATATATTTT
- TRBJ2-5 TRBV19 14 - CASSIQGSQETQYF TGTGCCAGTAGTATACAGGGGTCCCAAGAGACCCAGTACTTC
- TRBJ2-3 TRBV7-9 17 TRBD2 CASSFKILAAGTDTQYF TGTGCCAGCAGCTTTAAGATCCTAGCGGCTGGCACAGATACGCAGTATTTT